Included here is one T cell receptor (beta chain) sequence, with context. Its antigen is unknown. This CDR3 comprises 15 residues. The ends were cut back, 10 bases at V and 6 bases at J, with 22 bases in the middle. The germline CDR1 and CDR2 sequences are SEHNR and FQNEAQ (reference sequence). Unrecorded immune exposure was likely among donors, who were nominally healthy when sampled. Amplification used 60 Vbeta primers and 13 Jbeta primers. TCRdb's table, derived via immunoSEQ multiplex PCR, lists solely in-frame clones and lacks some. The profile shows fewer than 200,000 clones, 80% of them singletons. The data belong to a study of cytomegalovirus exposure and HLA in healthy donors. Overall study context: There were around 100 million unique TCR beta sequences, drawn from roughly 200 million T cells, in an earlier analysis. Findings of the study overall: V- and J-gene trimming in TCR beta was tied to a missense DCLRE1C variant by an analysis performed later. An ancestry cluster, one associated with Asian ancestry, reportedly showed fewer N-insertions than the approximately 660-donor mean in a later analysis.

The chain carries TRBV7-9 and TRBJ2-1; unclear D gene. Source material: PBMCs. The TCR was taken from a man aged 25-45 years in good health and CMV-seronegative. CDR3 loop: CAIPDTNHVFNEQFF. The CDR3 coding sequence is TGTGCCATCCCTGACACGAACCATGTGTTCAATGAGCAGTTCTTC.